This entry lists 11 T cell receptor beta chains sequenced from one sample in a study of blood T cell repertoires in COVID-19. Assay used: immunoSEQ multiplex PCR; TCRdb lists only in-frame clones, some missing. In the table there are hundreds of thousands of clones, less than 90% of which are singletons. Sequencing input: peripheral blood. These receptors were obtained from a woman between 65 and 79 years old with COVID-19, enrolled during active disease.

The chain links TRBV7-9 to TRBJ2-3; TRBD2 matches 8 bases. Trimming at V came to 7 bases and at J to 1 base, leaving 7 bases not matched to a gene. The V gene's germline CDR1 is SEHNR and CDR2 FQNEAQ (reference sequence). CDR3 length equals 15 residues. The CDR3 sequence: CASIPPAGGTDTQYF. In DNA, the CDR3 is TGTGCCAGCATCCCACCAGCGGGGGGCACAGATACGCAGTATTTT. Based on the CDR3 plus reference TRBV7-9 and TRBJ2-3, the full variable domain is DTGVSQNPRHKITKRGQNVTFRCDPISEHNRLYWYRQTLGQGPEFLTYFQNEAQLEKSRLLSDRFSAERPKGSFSTLEIQRTEQGDSAMYLCASIPPAGGTDTQYFGPGTRLTVL.

The J gene is TRBJ1-2, the V gene TRBV29-1; 8 bases match TRBD1. V dropped 4 bases and J dropped 7; count of bases not matched to a gene: 11. The CDR3 has 14 amino acids. Germline CDR1 reads SQVTM; CDR2 reads ANQGSEA. The CDR3 nucleotides read TGCAGCGTTGCCCAATCGACAGGGGCCGGTGGCTACACCTTC. It specifies CSVAQSTGAGGYTF.

The chain uses TRBV30 and TRBJ1-5, with TRBD1 as a possible D gene (6 bases). This CDR3 region has 15 residues. Between the trimmed V and J ends, which lost 1 base and 1 base, there was a span of 11 bases. Germline V CDR1 and CDR2: GTSNPN, SVGIG (reference sequence). CDR3 in amino acids: CAWSETGRSNQPQHF. The CDR3 coding sequence is TGTGCCTGGAGTGAGACAGGACGCAGCAATCAGCCCCAGCATTTT.

The chain combines TRBV6-6 with TRBJ2-5, with a tentative D call TRBD1 (5 bases). The CDR3 contains 11 residues. V lost 5 bases, J lost 5 bases, and 6 bases lay in between. The germline CDR1 and CDR2 sequences are MNHNY and SVGAGI (reference sequence). CDR3 nucleotides: TGTGCCAGCAGTAGGGGCGAGACCCAGTACTTC. Translating it yields CASSRGETQYF.

The V and J genes are TRBV5-4 and TRBJ2-3; 7 nucleotides line up with TRBD1. Per the germline V gene, CDR1 is SGHNT and CDR2 is YYREEE (reference sequence). The V segment lost 1 base and the J segment 4 bases; nucleotides outside the gene matches: 3. The CDR3 loop spans 14 amino acids. CDR3 DNA: TGTGCCAGCAGCTTGCGTCAGGGGGCAGATACGCAGTATTTT. This gives the protein CASSLRQGADTQYF.

This clone was recorded once. The chain is built from TRBV30 and TRBJ1-5; D call uncertain. In germline, CDR1 is GTSNPN, CDR2 SVGIG (reference sequence). This CDR3 is built from 13 residues. The germline V and J ends were trimmed by 5 bases and 4 bases, with 12 bases remaining between them. The DNA for the CDR3 is TGTGCCTGGGGGGAGGGTACAAATCAGCCCCAGCATTTT. Encoded protein: CAWGEGTNQPQHF.

This clone was recorded a few times. The chain joins TRBV2 to TRBJ1-6, with D tentatively TRBD1 (6 bases). Germline V CDR1 and CDR2: SNHLY, FYNNEI. V shed 6 bases and J shed 6 bases, with 12 bases lying between them. The CDR3 runs to 14 residues. The CDR3 loop reads CASRDTGPNSPLHF. The CDR3 nucleotides read TGTGCCAGCAGGGACACAGGGCCTAATTCACCCCTCCACTTT.

On this clone itself: Other DNA sequences in this sample translate to the same CDR3. The chain uses TRBV4-1 and TRBJ1-5, with unresolved D. Trimming removed 0 bases from V and 7 bases from J, with 7 bases in between. From germline, CDR1 is MGHRA and CDR2 YSYEKL. The length of the CDR3 is 13 residues. The CDR3 DNA reads as TGCGCCAGCAGCCAAGAGAGGAACCAGCCCCAGCATTTT. It codes for CASSQERNQPQHF.

V usage is TRBV12-3 or TRBV12-4 and J usage is TRBJ1-1; no clear D gene. The CDR3 is 11 residues long. Between the trimmed V and J ends, which lost 6 bases and 11 bases, there was a span of 13 bases. The CDR3 spells CASSLFPRAFF. In DNA form, the CDR3 reads TGTGCCAGCAGCCTATTTCCCCGGGCTTTCTTT.

The V call is TRBV29-1, the J call TRBJ2-7, with D tentatively TRBD1 (6 bases). Trimming cost V 4 bases and J 6 bases, with 16 bases left between them. CDR1 and CDR2 (germline): SQVTM, ANQGSEA. The CDR3 loop spans 13 amino acids. The DNA of the CDR3 is TGCAGCGTTGTTCGACAGGTTGGGAGCGAGCAGTACTTC. It translates to CSVVRQVGSEQYF.

The chain recombines TRBV2 with TRBJ2-7; D is undetermined. This CDR3 has 12 residues. V was clipped by 6 bases and J by 6 bases, with 12 bases between them. Germline CDR1 reads SNHLY; CDR2 reads FYNNEI. The CDR3 bases are TGTGCCAGCAGCGTGAACAGTCCCGAGCAGTACTTC. Its protein is CASSVNSPEQYF.